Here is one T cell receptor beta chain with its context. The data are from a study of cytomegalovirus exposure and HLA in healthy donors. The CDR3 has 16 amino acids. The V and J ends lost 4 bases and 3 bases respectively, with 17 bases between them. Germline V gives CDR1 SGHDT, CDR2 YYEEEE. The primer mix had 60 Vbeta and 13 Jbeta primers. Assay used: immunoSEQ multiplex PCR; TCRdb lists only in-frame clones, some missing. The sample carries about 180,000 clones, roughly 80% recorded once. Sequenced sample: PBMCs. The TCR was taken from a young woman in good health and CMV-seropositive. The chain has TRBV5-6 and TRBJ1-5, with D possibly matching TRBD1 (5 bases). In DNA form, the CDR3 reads TGTGCCAGCAGCGCAGACTCCGACAGACTCAATCAGCCCCAGCATTTT. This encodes CASSADSDRLNQPQHF.